Described below is a single TCR beta chain sequence and its context. Its antigen is not known. Researchers ran the PCR with 60 Vbeta and 13 Jbeta primers. Measured with immunoSEQ multiplex PCR; TCRdb has only the in-frame clones, and not every one. The sample records about 180,000 clones, 84% being singletons. This entry belongs to a study of cytomegalovirus exposure and HLA in healthy donors. Study results and caveats: In a later analysis, most CMV-associated TCR beta chains appeared HLA-restricted. Among TCR beta chains, those listed as cytomegalovirus-associated numbered around 160.

Input material: PBMCs. The receptor was derived from a girl aged 2-10 years in good health and CMV-seropositive.

The CDR3 is CASRPHSTGEWEQFF. Here the CDR3 DNA reads TGTGCCAGCAGGCCGCACTCTACAGGGGAATGGGAGCAGTTCTTC. The chain is built from TRBV7-9 and TRBJ2-1; 7 bases match TRBD1. Looked up from germline, CDR1 is SEHNR and CDR2 is FQNEAQ (reference sequence). This CDR3 is built from 15 residues. V gave up 6 bases and J gave up 10 bases; unmatched junction bases: 15.